This T cell receptor beta chain emerged from a study of identical twins. This CDR3 is built from 14 residues. V lost 4 bases and J lost 4; bases outside the gene matches: 5. The V gene's germline CDR1 is SGHRS and CDR2 YFSETQ. At least ten counts were recorded for this clonotype. The authors used template switching to add a universal primer site and gave cDNA unique molecular identifiers. TCRdb used MiXCR to reprocess the 5' RACE reads, holding one entry per CDR3 protein. The table records 200,000 to 250,000 distinct CDR3 sequences, around 6.5% of them present only once. These records were also assigned to another study, of T cells expressing NK-cell markers.

The rearrangement uses TRBV5-1 and TRBJ2-5, with TRBD1 identical over 9 bases. The specimen was CD8+ T cells sorted from blood. The source is a woman aged 18-30 years in good health. The CDR3 is CASSLGQGAETQYF. DNA for the CDR3: TGCGCCAGCAGCCTGGGACAGGGTGCAGAGACCCAGTACTTC.